This T cell receptor beta chain stems from a study of vaccination and CD4 T cells after COVID-19. Time point here: late sampling 161 to 241 days after vaccination in a few convalescent patients. Treatment denoted: approximately nine-day PBMC culture with coronavirus spike peptide pools or control peptides (ViraFEST assay). Germline CDR1 is SEHNR and CDR2 is FQNEAQ (reference sequence). Trimming removed 4 bases from V and 5 bases from J, with 15 bases in between. The CDR3 sequence is 14 residues long. This clonotype was found a few times. Its matching antigen is unknown. The Oncomine TCR Beta short-read assay sequenced DNA from cultured CD4+ T cells. TCRdb itself ran the PCR reads through MiXCR, one entry per CDR3 protein. The profile shows 20,000 to 25,000 distinct CDR3 sequences, around 30% of them singletons.

The rearrangement links TRBV7-9 to TRBJ2-7; a weak D match, TRBD2 (5 bases). The starting material was CD4+ T cells from blood, cultured in vitro, obtained about 7 months after SARS-CoV-2 vaccination. The TCR originated in a human donor who had recovered from COVID-19. The CDR3 here is CASSSRNSGNEQYF. CDR3 bases: TGTGCCAGCAGCTCCCGGAATTCGGGGAACGAGCAGTACTTC.